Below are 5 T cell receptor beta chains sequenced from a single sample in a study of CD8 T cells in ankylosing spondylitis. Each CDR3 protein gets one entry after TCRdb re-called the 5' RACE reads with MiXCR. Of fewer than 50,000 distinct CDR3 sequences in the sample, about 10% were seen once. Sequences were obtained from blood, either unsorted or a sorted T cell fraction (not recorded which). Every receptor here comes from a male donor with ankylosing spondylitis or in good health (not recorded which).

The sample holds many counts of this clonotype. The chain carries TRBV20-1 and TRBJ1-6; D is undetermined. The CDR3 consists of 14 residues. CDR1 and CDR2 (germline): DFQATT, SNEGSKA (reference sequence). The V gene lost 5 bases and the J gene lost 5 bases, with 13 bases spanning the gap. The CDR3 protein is CSAPGSRDNSPLHF. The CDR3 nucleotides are TGCAGTGCTCCCGGCAGCAGAGATAATTCACCCCTCCACTTT.

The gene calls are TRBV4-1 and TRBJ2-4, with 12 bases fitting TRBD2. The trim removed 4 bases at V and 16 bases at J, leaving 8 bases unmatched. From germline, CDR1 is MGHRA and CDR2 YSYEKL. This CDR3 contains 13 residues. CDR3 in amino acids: CASSPLLAGGQYF. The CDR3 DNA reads TGCGCCAGCAGCCCCCTCCTAGCGGGGGGGCAATACTTC.

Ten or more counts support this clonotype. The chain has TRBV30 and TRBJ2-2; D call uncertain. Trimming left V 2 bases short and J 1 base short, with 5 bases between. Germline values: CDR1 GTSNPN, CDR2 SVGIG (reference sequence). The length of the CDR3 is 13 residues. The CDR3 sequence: CAWSYGNTGELFF. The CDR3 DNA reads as TGTGCCTGGAGTTACGGGAACACCGGGGAGCTGTTTTTT.

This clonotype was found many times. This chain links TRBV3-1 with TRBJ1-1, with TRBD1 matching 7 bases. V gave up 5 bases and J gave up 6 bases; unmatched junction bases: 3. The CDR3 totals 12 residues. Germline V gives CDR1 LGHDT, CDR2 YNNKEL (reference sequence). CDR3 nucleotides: TGTGCCAGCAGCGCTGGGACAGCTGAAGCTTTCTTT. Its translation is CASSAGTAEAFF.

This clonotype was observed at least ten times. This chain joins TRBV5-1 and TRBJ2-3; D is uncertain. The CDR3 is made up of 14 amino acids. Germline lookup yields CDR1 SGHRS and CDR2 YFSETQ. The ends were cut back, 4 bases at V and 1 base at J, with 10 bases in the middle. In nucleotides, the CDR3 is TGCGCCAGCAGCCCAGGACGGGGCACAGATACGCAGTATTTT. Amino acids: CASSPGRGTDTQYF.